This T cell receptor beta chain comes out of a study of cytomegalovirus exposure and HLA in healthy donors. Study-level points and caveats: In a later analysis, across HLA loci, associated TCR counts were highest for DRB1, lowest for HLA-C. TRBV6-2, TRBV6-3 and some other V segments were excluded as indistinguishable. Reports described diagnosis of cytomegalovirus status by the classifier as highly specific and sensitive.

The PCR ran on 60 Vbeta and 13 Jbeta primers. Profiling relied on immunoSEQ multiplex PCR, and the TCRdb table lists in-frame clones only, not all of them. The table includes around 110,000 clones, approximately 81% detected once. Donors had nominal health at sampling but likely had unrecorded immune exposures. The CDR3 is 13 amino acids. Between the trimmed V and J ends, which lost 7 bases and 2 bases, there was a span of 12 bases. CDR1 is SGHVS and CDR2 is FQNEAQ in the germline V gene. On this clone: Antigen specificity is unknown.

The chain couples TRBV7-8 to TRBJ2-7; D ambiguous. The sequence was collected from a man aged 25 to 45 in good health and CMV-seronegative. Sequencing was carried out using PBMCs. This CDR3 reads CASTPDTTYEQYF. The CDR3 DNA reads TGTGCCAGCACCCCTGACACCACCTACGAGCAGTACTTC.